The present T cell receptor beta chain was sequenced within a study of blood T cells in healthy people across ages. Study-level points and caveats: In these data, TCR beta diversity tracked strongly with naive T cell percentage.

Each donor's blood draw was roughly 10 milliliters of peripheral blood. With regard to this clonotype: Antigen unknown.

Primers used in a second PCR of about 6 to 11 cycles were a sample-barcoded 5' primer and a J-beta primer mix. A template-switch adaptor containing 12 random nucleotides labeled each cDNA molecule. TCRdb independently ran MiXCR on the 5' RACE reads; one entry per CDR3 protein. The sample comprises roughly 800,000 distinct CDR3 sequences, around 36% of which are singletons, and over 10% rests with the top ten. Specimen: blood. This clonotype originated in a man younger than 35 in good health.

The CDR3 loop is CASSLGGGITDTQYF. The CDR3 DNA reads TGTGCCAGCAGCTTGGGCGGGGGGATCACAGATACGCAGTATTTT. The chain uses TRBV7-6 and TRBJ2-3; TRBD2 matches 8 bases. The CDR3 runs to 15 residues. The V gene's germline CDR1 is SGHVS and CDR2 FNYEAQ. After removal of 3 bases from V and 2 bases from J, the junction contained 4 bases not matched to a gene.